Following are 10 T cell receptor beta chains from one sample sequenced in a study of T-cell memory formation after mild COVID-19. TCRdb recomputed calls from the 5' RACE reads with MiXCR, one row per CDR3 protein. The data show approximately 500,000 distinct CDR3 sequences, around a quarter seen once. Material for sequencing was PBMCs or a T cell subset sorted from them (not recorded which). All receptors come from an adult woman who had mild COVID-19 (a few samples of this study predate the infection). Cell type and time point are not known.

The chain joins TRBV7-2 to TRBJ2-7; perhaps D is TRBD1 or TRBD2 (5 bases each). Looked up from germline, CDR1 is SGHTA and CDR2 is FQGNSA. This CDR3 is built from 15 residues. Deletions cut 4 bases from V and 2 bases from J, with 15 bases between. Written as DNA, the CDR3 is TGTGCCAGCAGCTCCCGGGGCCGCCAAACCTACGAGCAGTACTTC. Translating it yields CASSSRGRQTYEQYF.

This clonotype was counted a few times. This chain connects TRBV20-1 to TRBJ2-7; tentative D call: TRBD1 (5 bases). The germline V gene has CDR1 DFQATT and CDR2 SNEGSKA (reference sequence). The V gene lost 3 bases and the J gene lost 0 bases, with 12 bases spanning the gap. The CDR3 has 14 amino acids. CDR3 nucleotides: TGCAGTGCTAGCGACAGAGAGAGCTCCTACGAGCAGTACTTC. This translates into CSASDRESSYEQYF.

The rearrangement uses TRBV29-1 and TRBJ1-2; TRBD1 matches at 7 bases. CDR1 SQVTM and CDR2 ANQGSEA come from the germline V gene. Germline trimming cut 6 bases from V and 3 bases from J; bases unmatched to any gene: 19. This CDR3 has 17 residues. This CDR3 is CSVTTRPDRAPDYGYTF. The CDR3 DNA reads as TGCAGCGTCACCACCCGACCCGACAGGGCCCCGGACTATGGCTACACCTTC.

The gene calls are TRBV11-2 and TRBJ1-1; a possible D gene is TRBD1 (5 bases). Germline V gives CDR1 SGHAT, CDR2 FQNNGV. The V end lost 5 bases, the J end lost 5 bases, and 18 bases lay between the germline ends. This CDR3 has 15 amino acids. In DNA form, the CDR3 reads TGTGCCAGCAGCCCCCTGGCAGGGAGGGGAACTGAAGCTTTCTTT. Its protein is CASSPLAGRGTEAFF.

V gene TRBV12-3 or TRBV12-4 combines with J gene TRBJ1-3; perhaps TRBD1 as D (5 bases). The CDR3 loop spans 14 amino acids. V lost 6 bases to trimming and J lost 8 bases, with 17 bases between them. CDR3 nucleotides: TGTGCCAGCAGGGGGATAGGGACGGGTTACACCATATATTTT. It translates to CASRGIGTGYTIYF.

CDR3 DNA: TGTGCCAGCAGCATGCGGGCAGGCCCATTAAACTATGGCTACACCTTC. Its protein product is CASSMRAGPLNYGYTF. J is TRBJ1-2 and V is TRBV12-3 or TRBV12-4; D remains ambiguous. Trimming cost V 6 bases and J 2 bases, with 19 bases left between them. The CDR3 spans 16 residues.

In its sample, this clonotype was seen a few times. The chain carries TRBV5-1 and TRBJ2-5; TRBD1 or TRBD2 may be the D gene (5 bases each). V was shortened by 4 bases and J by 3 bases, with 19 bases between the two germline ends. The germline gives CDR1 SGHRS, CDR2 YFSETQ. The CDR3 extends over 16 amino acids. CDR3: CASSSNLRGPKETQYF. In nucleotides, the CDR3 is TGCGCCAGCAGCAGTAACCTTCGGGGACCCAAAGAGACCCAGTACTTC.

This clonotype was recorded a few times. The rearrangement uses TRBV25-1 and TRBJ1-4; a possible D gene is TRBD1 (6 bases). Per the germline V gene, CDR1 is MGHDK and CDR2 is SYGVNS. The V end lost 10 bases, the J end lost 13 bases, and 16 bases lay between the germline ends. This CDR3 comprises 11 residues. This CDR3 reads CATKFGGRLFF. As DNA, the CDR3 is TGTGCCACCAAATTTGGGGGGCGACTGTTTTTT.

In its sample, this clonotype was seen a few times. The V call is TRBV11-3, the J call TRBJ2-1; 10 bases fit TRBD2. The length of the CDR3 is 15 residues. The J segment lost 7 bases and the V segment lost 5 bases, leaving 8 bases of the junction unmatched. CDR1 and CDR2 (germline): SGHNT, YENEEA. CDR3 DNA: TGTGCCAGCAGCCCGAGCGGGGGGGCAGCAAATGAGCAGTTCTTC. Its protein is CASSPSGGAANEQFF.

V usage is TRBV4-1 and J usage is TRBJ2-7; a weak D match, TRBD1 (5 bases). This CDR3 comprises 15 residues. In germline, CDR1 is MGHRA, CDR2 YSYEKL. Between the trimmed V and J ends, which lost 1 base and 3 bases, there was a span of 13 bases. CDR3 loop: CASSQGLGEYYEQYF. CDR3 bases: TGCGCCAGCAGCCAAGGCCTAGGGGAATACTACGAGCAGTACTTC.